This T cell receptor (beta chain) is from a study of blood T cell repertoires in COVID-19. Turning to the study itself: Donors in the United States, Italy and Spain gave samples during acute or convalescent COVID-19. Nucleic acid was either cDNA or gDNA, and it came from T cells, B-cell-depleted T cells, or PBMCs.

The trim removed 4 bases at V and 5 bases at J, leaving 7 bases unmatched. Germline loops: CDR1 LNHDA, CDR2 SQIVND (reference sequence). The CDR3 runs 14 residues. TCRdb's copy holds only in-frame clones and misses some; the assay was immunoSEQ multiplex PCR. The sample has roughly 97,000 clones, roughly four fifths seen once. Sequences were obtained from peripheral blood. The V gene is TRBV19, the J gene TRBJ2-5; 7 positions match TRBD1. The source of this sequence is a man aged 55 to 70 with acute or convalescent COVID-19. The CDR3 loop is CASSTTGPGETQYF. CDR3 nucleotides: TGTGCCAGTAGTACGACAGGGCCAGGGGAGACCCAGTACTTC.